This record covers a single T cell receptor beta chain. Its specificity is unknown. These data originate in a study of cytotoxic CD8 clonotypes in ibrutinib-treated CLL. Whole-study findings and limits: Clonality was higher at baseline than in age-matched healthy donors and tracked circulating CD8+ T-cell counts. Public clonotypes, an uncommon group, contracted or remained stable on treatment.

Generated by immunoSEQ multiplex PCR, the TCRdb table keeps only in-frame clones and is missing some. Here the sample spans 130,000 to 150,000 clones, approximately 80% being singletons. The germline gives CDR1 SGDLS, CDR2 YYNGEE. The CDR3 contains 15 residues. V was cut by 3 bases and J by 4 bases, with 16 bases left in between. The sequence derives from a human donor with chronic lymphocytic leukemia. The material was PBMCs, obtained after 12 months of ibrutinib treatment. This sequence joins TRBV9 and TRBJ1-1; D is possibly TRBD1 (6 bases). The CDR3 region has the DNA TGTGCCAGCAGCGCCGACACAGGGCGGATCACTGAAGCTTTCTTT. It encodes CASSADTGRITEAFF.